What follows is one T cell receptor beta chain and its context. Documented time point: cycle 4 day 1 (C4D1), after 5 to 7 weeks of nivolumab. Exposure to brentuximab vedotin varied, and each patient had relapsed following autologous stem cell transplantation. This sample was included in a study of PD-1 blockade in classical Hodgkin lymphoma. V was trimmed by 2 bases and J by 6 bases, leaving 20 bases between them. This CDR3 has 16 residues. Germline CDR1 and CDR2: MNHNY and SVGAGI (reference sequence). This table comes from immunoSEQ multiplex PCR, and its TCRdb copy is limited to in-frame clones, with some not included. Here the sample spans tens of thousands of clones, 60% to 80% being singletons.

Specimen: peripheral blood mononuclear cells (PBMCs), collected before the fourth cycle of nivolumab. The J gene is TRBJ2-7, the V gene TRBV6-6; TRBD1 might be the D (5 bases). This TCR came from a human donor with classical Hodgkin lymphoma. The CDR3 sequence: CASSYSSAPGYTEQYF. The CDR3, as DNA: TGTGCCAGCAGTTACAGTTCAGCTCCAGGGTATACCGAGCAGTACTTC.